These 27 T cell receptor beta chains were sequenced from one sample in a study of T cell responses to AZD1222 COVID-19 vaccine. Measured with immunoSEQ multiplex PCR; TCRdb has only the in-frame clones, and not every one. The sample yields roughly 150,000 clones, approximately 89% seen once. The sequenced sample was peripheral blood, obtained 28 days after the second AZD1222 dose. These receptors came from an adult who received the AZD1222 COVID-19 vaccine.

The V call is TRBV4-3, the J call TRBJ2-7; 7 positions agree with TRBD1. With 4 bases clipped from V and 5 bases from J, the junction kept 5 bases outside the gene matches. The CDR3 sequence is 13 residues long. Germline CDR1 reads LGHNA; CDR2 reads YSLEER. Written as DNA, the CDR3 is TGCGCCAGCAGCCCGGACAGGACCCACGAGCAGTACTTC. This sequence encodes CASSPDRTHEQYF.

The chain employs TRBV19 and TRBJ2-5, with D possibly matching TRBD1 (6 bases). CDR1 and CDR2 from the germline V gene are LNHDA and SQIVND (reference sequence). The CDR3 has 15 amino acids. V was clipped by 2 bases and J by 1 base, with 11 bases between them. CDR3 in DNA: TGTGCCAGTAGTATAAGAGGACAGACCCAAGAGACCCAGTACTTC. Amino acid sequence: CASSIRGQTQETQYF.

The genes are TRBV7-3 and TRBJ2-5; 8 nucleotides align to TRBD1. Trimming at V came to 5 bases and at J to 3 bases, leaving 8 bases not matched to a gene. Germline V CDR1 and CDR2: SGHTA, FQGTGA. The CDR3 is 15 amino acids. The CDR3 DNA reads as TGTGCCAGCAGCAAAGCCGGGACAGGTGAAGAGACCCAGTACTTC. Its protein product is CASSKAGTGEETQYF.

CDR3 residues: CASSPEAPRLAGLRDTEAFF. The CDR3, as DNA: TGTGCCAGCAGCCCGGAAGCCCCTCGGCTCGCGGGCCTGAGGGACACTGAAGCTTTCTTT. The chain couples TRBV14 to TRBJ1-1; D is ambiguous. The V and J ends lost 4 bases and 3 bases respectively, with 30 bases between them. Looked up from germline, CDR1 is SGHDN and CDR2 is FVKESK. The CDR3 has 20 amino acids.

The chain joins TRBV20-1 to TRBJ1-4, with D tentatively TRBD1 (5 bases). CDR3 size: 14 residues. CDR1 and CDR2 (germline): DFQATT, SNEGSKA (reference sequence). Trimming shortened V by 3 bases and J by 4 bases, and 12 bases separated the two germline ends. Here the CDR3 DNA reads TGCAGTGCTAGTTACGGGGGGGGTAATGAAAAACTGTTTTTT. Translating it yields CSASYGGGNEKLFF.

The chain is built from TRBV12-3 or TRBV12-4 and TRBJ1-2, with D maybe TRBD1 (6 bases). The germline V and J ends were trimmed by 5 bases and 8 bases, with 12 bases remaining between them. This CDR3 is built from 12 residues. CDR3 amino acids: CASSTRQAGYTF. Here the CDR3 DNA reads TGTGCCAGCAGTACCCGACAGGCAGGCTACACCTTC.

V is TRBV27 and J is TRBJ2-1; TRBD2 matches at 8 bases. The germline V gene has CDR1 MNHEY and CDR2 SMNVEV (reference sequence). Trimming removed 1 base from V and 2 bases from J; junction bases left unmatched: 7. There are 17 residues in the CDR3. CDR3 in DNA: TGTGCCAGCAGTTTATTAGGAACGGGAGGGCCCTACAATGAGCAGTTCTTC. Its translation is CASSLLGTGGPYNEQFF.

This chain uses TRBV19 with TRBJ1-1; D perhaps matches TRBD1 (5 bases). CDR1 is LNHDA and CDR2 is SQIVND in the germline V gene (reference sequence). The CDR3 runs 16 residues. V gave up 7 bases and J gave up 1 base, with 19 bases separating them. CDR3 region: CASTGRGQGRNTEAFF. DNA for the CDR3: TGTGCCAGTACTGGGAGAGGGCAGGGAAGGAACACTGAAGCTTTCTTT. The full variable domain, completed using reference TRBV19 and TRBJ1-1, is DGGITQSPKYLFRKEGQNVTLSCEQNLNHDAMYWYRQDPGQGLRLIYYSQIVNDFQKGDIAEGYSVSREKKESFPLTVTSAQKNPTAFYLCASTGRGQGRNTEAFFGQGTRLTVV.

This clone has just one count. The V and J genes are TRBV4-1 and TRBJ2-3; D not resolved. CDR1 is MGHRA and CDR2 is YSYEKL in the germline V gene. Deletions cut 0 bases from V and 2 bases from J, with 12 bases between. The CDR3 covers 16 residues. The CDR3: CASSQDTGDFTDTQYF. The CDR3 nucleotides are TGCGCCAGCAGCCAAGATACCGGCGACTTCACAGATACGCAGTATTTT.

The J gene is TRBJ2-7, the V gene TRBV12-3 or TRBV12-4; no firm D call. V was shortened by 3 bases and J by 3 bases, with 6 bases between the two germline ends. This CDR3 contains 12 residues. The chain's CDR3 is CASSFNDYEQYF. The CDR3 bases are TGTGCCAGCAGTTTCAACGACTACGAGCAGTACTTC.

CDR3 region: CASKGQGYEQYF. CDR3 bases: TGTGCCAGCAAAGGACAGGGCTACGAGCAGTACTTC. The rearrangement joins TRBV27 to TRBJ2-7, with TRBD1 matching 8 bases. Germline lookup yields CDR1 MNHEY and CDR2 SMNVEV (reference sequence). V gave up 7 bases and J gave up 3 bases; unmatched junction bases: 2. The CDR3 is 12 residues long.

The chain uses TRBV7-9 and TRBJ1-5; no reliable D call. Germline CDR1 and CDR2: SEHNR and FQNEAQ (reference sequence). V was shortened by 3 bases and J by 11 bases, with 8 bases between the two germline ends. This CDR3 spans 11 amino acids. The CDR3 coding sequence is TGTGCCAGCAGCTTTGGACCCACCCAGCATTTT. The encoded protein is CASSFGPTQHF.

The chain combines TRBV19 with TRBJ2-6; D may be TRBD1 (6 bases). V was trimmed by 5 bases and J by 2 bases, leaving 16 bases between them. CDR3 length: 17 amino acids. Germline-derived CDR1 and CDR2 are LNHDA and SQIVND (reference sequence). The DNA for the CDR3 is TGTGCCAGTAGTCCCGAGGGACATCGGACTGGGGCCAACGTCCTGACTTTC. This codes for CASSPEGHRTGANVLTF.

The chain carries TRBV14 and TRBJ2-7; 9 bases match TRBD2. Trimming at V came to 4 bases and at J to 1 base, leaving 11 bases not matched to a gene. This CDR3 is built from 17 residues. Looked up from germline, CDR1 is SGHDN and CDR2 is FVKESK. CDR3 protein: CASSPIRLADLSYEQYF. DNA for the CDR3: TGTGCCAGCAGCCCGATACGACTAGCGGACCTTTCCTACGAGCAGTACTTC.

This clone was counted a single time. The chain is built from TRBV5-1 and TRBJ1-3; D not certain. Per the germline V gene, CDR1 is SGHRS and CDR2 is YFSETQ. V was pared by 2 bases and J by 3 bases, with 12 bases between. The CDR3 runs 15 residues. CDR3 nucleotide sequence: TGCGCCAGCAGCTTAAGCGGTCCCTTTGGAAACACCATATATTTT. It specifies CASSLSGPFGNTIYF.

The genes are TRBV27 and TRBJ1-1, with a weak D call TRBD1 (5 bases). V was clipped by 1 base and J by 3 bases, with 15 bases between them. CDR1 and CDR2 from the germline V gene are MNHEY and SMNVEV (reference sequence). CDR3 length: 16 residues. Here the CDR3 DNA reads TGTGCCAGCAGTTTATGGGAAGGGGTAAGGGACACTGAAGCTTTCTTT. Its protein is CASSLWEGVRDTEAFF.

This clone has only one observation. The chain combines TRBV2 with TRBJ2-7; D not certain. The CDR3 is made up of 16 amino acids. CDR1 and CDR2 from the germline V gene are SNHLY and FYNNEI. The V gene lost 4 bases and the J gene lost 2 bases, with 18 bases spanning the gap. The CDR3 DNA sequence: TGTGCCAGCAGTGCGAAGAATTTGGAGAATCCCTACGAGCAGTACTTC. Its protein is CASSAKNLENPYEQYF.

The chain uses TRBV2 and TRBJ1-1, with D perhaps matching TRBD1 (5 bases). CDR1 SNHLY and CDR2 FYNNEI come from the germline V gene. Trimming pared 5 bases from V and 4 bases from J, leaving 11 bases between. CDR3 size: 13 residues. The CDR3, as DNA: TGTGCCAGCAGTCCGGGAGGGGTCACTGAAGCTTTCTTT. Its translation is CASSPGGVTEAFF.

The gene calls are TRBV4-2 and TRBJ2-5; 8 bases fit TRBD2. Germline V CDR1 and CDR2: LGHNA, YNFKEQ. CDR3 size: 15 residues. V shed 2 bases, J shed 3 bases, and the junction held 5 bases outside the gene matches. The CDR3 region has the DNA TGTGCCAGCAGCCAATCGGCAGCGGGGGAAGAGACCCAGTACTTC. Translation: CASSQSAAGEETQYF.

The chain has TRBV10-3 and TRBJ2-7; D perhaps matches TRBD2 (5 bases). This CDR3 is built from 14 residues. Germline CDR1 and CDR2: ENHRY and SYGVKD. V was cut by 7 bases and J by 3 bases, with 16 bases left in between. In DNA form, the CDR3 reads TGTGCCATCACGGGGTCAGCGAAGGACTACGAGCAGTACTTC. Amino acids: CAITGSAKDYEQYF.

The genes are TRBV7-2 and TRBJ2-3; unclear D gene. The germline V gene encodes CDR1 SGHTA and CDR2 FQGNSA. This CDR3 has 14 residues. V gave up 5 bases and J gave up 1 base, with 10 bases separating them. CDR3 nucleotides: TGTGCCAGCAGCCCCCACCCCCGCACAGATACGCAGTATTTT. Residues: CASSPHPRTDTQYF.

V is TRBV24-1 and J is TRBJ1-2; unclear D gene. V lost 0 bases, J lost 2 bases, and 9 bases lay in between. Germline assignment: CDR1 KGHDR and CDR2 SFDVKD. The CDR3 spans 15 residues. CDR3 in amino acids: CATSDLGGKNYGYTF. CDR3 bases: TGTGCCACCAGTGATTTGGGAGGGAAAAACTATGGCTACACCTTC.

The CDR3 DNA follows: TGTGCCAGCAATACCGGGCCCCACCCCTTCTTC. This encodes CASNTGPHPFF. J is TRBJ2-1 and V is TRBV2; unclear D gene. The germline CDR1 and CDR2 sequences are SNHLY and FYNNEI. Trimming left V 7 bases short and J 16 bases short, with 17 bases between. This CDR3 contains 11 residues.

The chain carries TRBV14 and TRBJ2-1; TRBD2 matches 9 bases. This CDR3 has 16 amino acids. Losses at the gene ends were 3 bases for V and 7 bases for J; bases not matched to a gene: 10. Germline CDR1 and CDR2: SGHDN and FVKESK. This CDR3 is CASSQTGRGGRNEQFF. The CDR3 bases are TGTGCCAGCAGCCAGACTGGGCGGGGGGGCAGAAATGAGCAGTTCTTC.

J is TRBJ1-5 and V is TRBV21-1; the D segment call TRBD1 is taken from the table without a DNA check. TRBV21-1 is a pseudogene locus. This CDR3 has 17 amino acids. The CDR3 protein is CASSKLLTGPGYQPQHF. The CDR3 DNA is TGTGCCAGCAGCAAATTGCTGACAGGTCCAGGGTATCAGCCCCAGCATTTT.

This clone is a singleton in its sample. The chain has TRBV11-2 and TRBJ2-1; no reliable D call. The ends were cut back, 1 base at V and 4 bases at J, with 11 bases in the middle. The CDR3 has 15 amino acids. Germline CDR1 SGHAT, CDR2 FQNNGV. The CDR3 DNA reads TGTGCCAGCAGCTTAGGCTGGACGTCGTACAATGAGCAGTTCTTC. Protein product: CASSLGWTSYNEQFF.

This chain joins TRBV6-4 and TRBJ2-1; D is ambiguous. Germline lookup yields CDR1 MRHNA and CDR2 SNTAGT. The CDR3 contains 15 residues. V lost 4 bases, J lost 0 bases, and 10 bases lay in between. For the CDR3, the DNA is TGTGCCAGCAGTGGAGAGGAGAGCTCCTACAATGAGCAGTTCTTC. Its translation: CASSGEESSYNEQFF.